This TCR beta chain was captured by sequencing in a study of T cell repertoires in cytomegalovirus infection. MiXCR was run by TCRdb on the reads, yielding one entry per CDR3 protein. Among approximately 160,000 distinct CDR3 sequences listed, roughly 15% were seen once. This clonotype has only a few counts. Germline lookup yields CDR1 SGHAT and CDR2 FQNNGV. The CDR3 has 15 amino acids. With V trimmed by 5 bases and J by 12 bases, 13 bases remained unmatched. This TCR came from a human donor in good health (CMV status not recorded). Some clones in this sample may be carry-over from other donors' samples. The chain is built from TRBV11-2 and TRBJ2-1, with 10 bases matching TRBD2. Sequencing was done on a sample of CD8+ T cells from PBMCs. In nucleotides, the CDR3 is TGTGCCAGCAGCCCGGGGGCTAGCGGGAGCTCGGGGCAGTTCTTC. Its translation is CASSPGASGSSGQFF.